This paragraph covers one TCR beta chain sequence. Other DNA sequences in the sample encode the same CDR3. This record comes from a study of shared clonotypes between healthy human individuals. The CDR3 sequence is 14 residues long. Trimming took 1 base from V and 7 from J, leaving 13 bases between them. Germline CDR1 MDHEN, CDR2 SYDVKM. Only in-frame clones appear in the TCRdb table, and some are missing; sequencing was by immunoSEQ multiplex PCR. In the table there are about 2.4 million clones, roughly 93% of which are singletons. The sequencing sample was made of naive CD4+ T cells from PBMCs. Described subset: CD45RA+ positively selected. The genes are TRBV28 and TRBJ1-2, with a possible D match to TRBD1 (5 bases). This receptor was identified in a man younger than 35 in good health. Some clones in this sample may be carry-over from other donors' samples. The CDR3 is CASSLSGGVGGYTF. CDR3 bases: TGTGCCAGCAGTTTATCCGGGGGAGTTGGTGGCTACACCTTC.